This entry lists 13 T cell receptor beta chains sequenced from one sample in a study of T-cell memory formation after mild COVID-19. TCRdb re-called the 5' RACE reads with MiXCR, one entry per CDR3 protein. The sample comprises roughly 150,000 distinct CDR3 sequences, about 14% of which are singletons, and around an eighth rests with the top ten. The specimen was PBMCs or a T cell subset sorted from them (not recorded which). The origin of the receptors is an adult woman who had mild COVID-19 (a few samples of this study predate the infection). Cell type and time point are not known.

The gene calls are TRBV11-2 and TRBJ1-4; tentative D call: TRBD1 (6 bases). CDR3 size: 14 residues. Germline values: CDR1 SGHAT, CDR2 FQNNGV. The V end was cut by 3 bases, the J end by 6 bases, with 11 bases between. The CDR3 loop reads CASSFGRGDEKLFF. Here the CDR3 DNA reads TGTGCCAGCAGCTTCGGCAGGGGAGATGAAAAACTGTTTTTT.

This clonotype has a handful of counts. The chain is built from TRBV20-1 and TRBJ2-7, with 9 bases matching TRBD2. CDR1 and CDR2 from the germline V gene are DFQATT and SNEGSKA (reference sequence). The CDR3 extends over 14 amino acids. Unmatched junction bases numbered 8, after V lost 7 bases and J lost 1 base. The DNA of the CDR3 is TGCAGTGTTCGCCTAGCGGGAAGGTCCTACGAGCAGTACTTC. Translated, it gives CSVRLAGRSYEQYF.

The chain carries TRBV29-1 and TRBJ1-1; no clear D. The germline V gene encodes CDR1 SQVTM and CDR2 ANQGSEA. Trimming pared 3 bases from V and 0 bases from J, leaving 8 bases between. The CDR3 length is 13 residues. CDR3 DNA sequence: TGCAGCGTTGATCGGACGGTGAACACTGAAGCTTTCTTT. It yields the protein CSVDRTVNTEAFF.

The chain is built from TRBV5-1 and TRBJ1-6; D gene uncertain. Germline V gene data show CDR1 as SGHRS and CDR2 as YFSETQ. This CDR3 contains 14 residues. Trimming removed 4 bases from V and 7 bases from J, with 12 bases in between. CDR3 sequence reads: CASSPDGFNSPLHF. The CDR3 DNA is TGCGCCAGCAGCCCGGACGGGTTCAATTCACCCCTCCACTTT.

This clonotype was seen a handful of times. The chain recombines TRBV7-2 with TRBJ2-1, with a possible D match to TRBD1 (5 bases). Trimming stripped 4 bases from V and 11 bases from J, with 27 bases between. Germline V gives CDR1 SGHTA, CDR2 FQGNSA. The CDR3 loop spans 17 amino acids. CDR3 sequence reads: CASSSPGLEYPTVKQFF. In DNA form, the CDR3 reads TGTGCCAGCAGCTCCCCAGGGTTGGAGTACCCAACAGTAAAGCAGTTCTTC.

This rearrangement joins TRBV3-1 to TRBJ2-2, with D possibly TRBD2 on 5 matching bases. V gave up 1 base and J gave up 4 bases, with 13 bases separating them. Germline V CDR1 and CDR2: LGHDT, YNNKEL (reference sequence). The CDR3 has 16 amino acids. CDR3: CASSQVTGVGTGELFF. The CDR3 nucleotides are TGTGCCAGCAGCCAAGTAACCGGGGTCGGCACCGGGGAGCTGTTTTTT.

This chain links TRBV19 with TRBJ1-5, with D possibly being TRBD1 (5 bases). This CDR3 has 14 residues. V gave up 7 bases and J gave up 5 bases, with 15 bases separating them. Germline lookup yields CDR1 LNHDA and CDR2 SQIVND (reference sequence). The CDR3 reads CASNCSDSYQPQHF. The DNA for the CDR3 is TGTGCCAGTAACTGTAGTGACAGTTATCAGCCCCAGCATTTT.

V usage is TRBV27 and J usage is TRBJ1-1, with D perhaps matching TRBD1 (5 bases). CDR3 size: 11 residues. Germline CDR1 and CDR2: MNHEY and SMNVEV (reference sequence). V was pared by 7 bases and J by 11 bases, with 14 bases between. The CDR3 protein is CASTLWGKAFF. CDR3 nucleotides: TGTGCCAGCACCCTATGGGGCAAGGCTTTCTTT.

This clonotype was recorded a few times. V and J are TRBV12-3 or TRBV12-4 and TRBJ2-3; 12 bases are shared with TRBD2. V gave up 2 bases and J gave up 4 bases; unmatched junction bases: 7. This CDR3 is 17 amino acids long. CDR3 residues: CASSLTLTSGGPDTQYF. In DNA, the CDR3 is TGTGCCAGCAGTTTAACCCTGACTAGCGGGGGCCCAGATACGCAGTATTTT.

This rearrangement joins TRBV7-9 to TRBJ2-7; 10 nucleotides line up with TRBD2. The CDR3 runs to 12 residues. Germline V CDR1 and CDR2: SEHNR, FQNEAQ (reference sequence). Trimming removed 8 bases from V and 6 bases from J; junction bases left unmatched: 4. CDR3 DNA sequence: TGTGCCAGCGTAAGGACTAGCGGCGAGCAGTACTTC. Protein: CASVRTSGEQYF.

The chain recombines TRBV7-9 with TRBJ1-1; TRBD1 matches at 8 bases. CDR1 is SEHNR, CDR2 FQNEAQ, per germline (reference sequence). CDR3 length: 15 residues. Losses at the gene ends were 5 bases for V and 4 bases for J; bases not matched to a gene: 9. CDR3 loop: CASSARQGLSTEAFF. As DNA, the CDR3 is TGTGCCAGCAGCGCCCGACAGGGGTTGAGCACTGAAGCTTTCTTT.

The V gene is TRBV29-1, the J gene TRBJ2-7; D ambiguous. Looked up from germline, CDR1 is SQVTM and CDR2 is ANQGSEA. This CDR3 contains 13 residues. V was clipped by 3 bases and J by 0 bases, with 9 bases between them. CDR3 bases: TGCAGCGTTGACGTAGGGTCCTCCTACGAGCAGTACTTC. Protein: CSVDVGSSYEQYF.

This clonotype was recorded many times. J is TRBJ1-2 and V is TRBV29-1; D is unclear. This CDR3 has 13 amino acids. With 3 bases removed from V and 2 bases from J, the gap between germline ends came to 10 bases. Germline CDR1 reads SQVTM; CDR2 reads ANQGSEA. The CDR3 region is CSVDRTGNYGYTF. The CDR3 DNA reads TGCAGCGTTGACAGGACGGGGAACTATGGCTACACCTTC.